The 20 T cell receptor beta chains below all came from one sample that was sequenced in a study of T cell repertoires in cytomegalovirus infection. MiXCR, applied by TCRdb to the reads, yields one record per CDR3 protein. The sample contains 300,000 or so distinct CDR3 sequences, 20% to 25% of which appear only once. These receptors lack a known antigen. Sequences were derived from cultured PBMCs, sampled from culture after CMV antigen stimulation. The source of these receptors is a human donor in good health (CMV status not recorded). Some clones in this sample may be carry-over from other donors' samples.

In the case of this clonotype: Compared with germline, one end of the junction differs, possibly owing to a read error. The chain recombines TRBV7-7 with TRBJ2-3; 7 bases fit TRBD2. CDR1 and CDR2 from the germline V gene are SSHAT and FNYEAQ (reference sequence). There are 16 residues in the CDR3. The CDR3 loop is CASSLGGTTGADTQYF. The CDR3 DNA sequence: TGTGCTAGCAGCTTAGGCGGGACTACAGGCGCAGATACGCAGTATTTT.

The V and J genes are TRBV18 and TRBJ1-1, with a tentative D call TRBD1 (5 bases). CDR1 and CDR2 (germline): KGHSH, LQKENI. CDR3 length: 15 amino acids. Trimming pared 0 bases from V and 5 bases from J, leaving 13 bases between. The CDR3 DNA follows: TGTGCCAGCTCACCACCGGAAGGGGCAGGTACTGAAGCTTTCTTT. It codes for CASSPPEGAGTEAFF.

There are many counts of this clonotype. This chain uses TRBV4-3 with TRBJ2-3; TRBD2 aligns across 10 bases. The trim removed 0 bases at V and 3 bases at J, leaving 9 bases unmatched. The CDR3 is 18 residues long. The germline gives CDR1 LGHNA, CDR2 YSLEER. CDR3 sequence: CASSQDFGASGSTDTQYF. The CDR3 DNA follows: TGCGCCAGCAGCCAAGATTTCGGGGCTAGCGGGAGTACAGATACGCAGTATTTT.

A remark on this clonotype: A junction boundary mismatches the germline segment, possibly from a read error. The chain joins TRBV11-2 to TRBJ2-1; perhaps D is TRBD1 or TRBD2 (5 bases each). The CDR3 loop spans 15 amino acids. Germline V gene data show CDR1 as SGHAT and CDR2 as FQNNGV. The CDR3 is CASNLRGTSANEQFF. CDR3 nucleotide sequence: TGTGCCAGCAACTTACGAGGGACCTCCGCCAATGAGCAGTTCTTC.

This rearrangement joins TRBV6-2 or TRBV6-3 to TRBJ1-1; D perhaps matches TRBD1 (6 bases). The ends were cut back, 2 bases at V and 1 base at J, with 14 bases in the middle. CDR1 MNHEY and CDR2 SVGEGT come from the germline V gene. The CDR3 loop spans 16 amino acids. This chain's CDR3 is CASSYEQGSRNTEAFF. CDR3 DNA sequence: TGTGCCAGCAGTTACGAACAGGGAAGCCGGAACACTGAAGCTTTCTTT.

This chain connects TRBV7-2 to TRBJ1-1; D gene ambiguous. Germline V gene sequence: CDR1 SGHTA, CDR2 FQGNSA. The CDR3 is 15 residues long. V shed 5 bases and J shed 0 bases, with 13 bases lying between them. In DNA form, the CDR3 reads TGTGCCAGCAGCCCCTCGGGAGGGATGAACACTGAAGCTTTCTTT. As protein: CASSPSGGMNTEAFF.

V gene TRBV7-8 combines with J gene TRBJ2-3, with TRBD2 identical over 11 bases. Germline V CDR1 and CDR2: SGHVS, FQNEAQ. With V trimmed by 3 bases and J by 6 bases, 2 bases remained unmatched. This CDR3 spans 14 amino acids. The chain's CDR3 is CASSFGTSGDTQYF. The CDR3 coding sequence is TGTGCCAGCAGCTTCGGGACTAGCGGTGATACGCAGTATTTT.

Only a few counts were recorded for this clonotype. The rearrangement uses TRBV27 and TRBJ2-1; 7 nucleotides line up with TRBD1. The CDR3 is 18 residues long. Germline V gene data show CDR1 as MNHEY and CDR2 as SMNVEV (reference sequence). Trimming cost V 3 bases and J 0 bases; bases outside gene matches: 11. As DNA, the CDR3 is TGTGCCAGCAGTTTTGGACAGGCCGCCAGTAGCTCCTACAATGAGCAGTTCTTC. Residues: CASSFGQAASSSYNEQFF.

This clonotype was recorded once. This chain uses TRBV20-1 with TRBJ2-5; a weak D match, TRBD2 (5 bases). From germline, CDR1 is DFQATT and CDR2 SNEGSKA (reference sequence). Trimming took off 1 base at V and 4 bases at J, with 7 bases between the two ends. The CDR3 is made up of 12 amino acids. The DNA of the CDR3 is TGCAGTGCTAGAGGGAGCGGAGAGACCCAGTACTTC. Its protein product is CSARGSGETQYF.

The chain recombines TRBV6-6 with TRBJ2-7, with TRBD1 as a possible D gene (6 bases). The CDR3 covers 14 residues. Germline V gene sequence: CDR1 MNHNY, CDR2 SVGAGI (reference sequence). Trimming cost V 7 bases and J 2 bases, with 15 bases left between them. The CDR3, as DNA: TGTGCCAGCAACTTACAGGGCCCAACCTACGAGCAGTACTTC. This sequence encodes CASNLQGPTYEQYF.

The rearrangement joins TRBV29-1 to TRBJ2-1; D remains ambiguous. V lost 4 bases and J 0 bases, leaving 10 bases between the germline ends. This CDR3 has 14 residues. Germline V gene lookup returns CDR1 SQVTM and CDR2 ANQGSEA. This CDR3 is CSVADLSSYNEQFF. CDR3 coding DNA: TGCAGCGTTGCCGATCTGAGCTCCTACAATGAGCAGTTCTTC.

J is TRBJ2-1 and V is TRBV10-3; 9 bases are a match to TRBD2. V lost 0 bases, J lost 0 bases, and 12 bases stayed unmatched. Looked up from germline, CDR1 is ENHRY and CDR2 is SYGVKD. The CDR3 is 20 residues long. The CDR3: CAISESPGLALRSSYNEQFF. The CDR3 region has the DNA TGTGCCATCAGTGAGTCCCCGGGACTAGCATTAAGGAGCTCCTACAATGAGCAGTTCTTC.

The chain recombines TRBV2 with TRBJ2-3; D uncertain. The CDR3 is 14 amino acids. The ends were cut back, 6 bases at V and 3 bases at J, with 13 bases in the middle. Looked up from germline, CDR1 is SNHLY and CDR2 is FYNNEI. This chain's CDR3 is CASSAGSSTDTQYF. The CDR3 DNA reads as TGTGCCAGCAGCGCCGGGTCCTCAACAGATACGCAGTATTTT.

The chain carries TRBV7-2 and TRBJ2-7; 14 bases map to TRBD2. This CDR3 has 17 residues. Trimming cost V 2 bases and J 3 bases; bases outside gene matches: 6. Germline assignment: CDR1 SGHTA and CDR2 FQGNSA. CDR3 nucleotides: TGTGCCAGCAGCTTAACCGGGACTAGCGGGAGTTTCTACGAGCAGTACTTC. It translates to CASSLTGTSGSFYEQYF.

This clonotype has at least ten counts. The CDR3 coding sequence is TGTGCCAGCAGCTCCCACAGCCCAGATACGCAGTATTTT. It yields the protein CASSSHSPDTQYF. V usage is TRBV7-2 and J usage is TRBJ2-3; no reliable D call. The V gene's germline CDR1 is SGHTA and CDR2 FQGNSA. The germline V and J ends were trimmed by 4 bases and 4 bases, with 9 bases remaining between them. There are 13 residues in the CDR3.

The chain uses TRBV24-1 and TRBJ2-5; 7 nucleotides align to TRBD1. CDR3 length: 15 amino acids. Per the germline V gene, CDR1 is KGHDR and CDR2 is SFDVKD. J was trimmed by 5 bases and V by 3 bases; bases with no gene match: 8. As DNA, the CDR3 is TGTGCCACCAGTGATCAGACAGGGTCCCCGGAGACCCAGTACTTC. It translates to CATSDQTGSPETQYF.

This clonotype was seen only a few times. This chain uses TRBV19 with TRBJ2-1; perhaps TRBD2 as D (5 bases). CDR1 is LNHDA and CDR2 is SQIVND in the germline V gene (reference sequence). The CDR3 length is 17 residues. The V end lost 5 bases, the J end lost 0 bases, and 17 bases lay between the germline ends. The CDR3 coding sequence is TGTGCCAGTAGTCCCGACCCTAGCCCACACTCCTACAATGAGCAGTTCTTC. Its protein is CASSPDPSPHSYNEQFF.

The chain couples TRBV19 to TRBJ1-2, with 7 nucleotides matching TRBD1. The CDR3 runs 13 residues. Germline values: CDR1 LNHDA, CDR2 SQIVND (reference sequence). Unmatched junction bases numbered 4, after V lost 7 bases and J lost 2 bases. The CDR3 region has the DNA TGTGCCAGTAACTCACAGGGGAACTATGGCTACACCTTC. Amino acid sequence: CASNSQGNYGYTF.

The chain links TRBV7-2 to TRBJ2-1, with 7 bases matching TRBD2. This CDR3 comprises 16 residues. The ends lost 2 bases at V and 1 base at J; junction bases unmatched: 5. Germline values: CDR1 SGHTA, CDR2 FQGNSA. CDR3 nucleotides: TGTGCCAGCAGCTTAATAATGGGGGGGTCCTACAATGAGCAGTTCTTC. Protein: CASSLIMGGSYNEQFF.

Only a few counts were recorded for this clonotype. CDR3 loop: CASSPSGGRTYNEQFF. CDR3 DNA sequence: TGTGCCAGCAGCCCTTCCGGCGGGCGGACATACAATGAGCAGTTCTTC. This sequence joins TRBV7-2 and TRBJ2-1, with D perhaps given as TRBD1 or TRBD2 (5 bases each). The CDR3 covers 16 residues. The germline V and J ends were trimmed by 5 bases and 4 bases, with 18 bases remaining between them. Per the germline V gene, CDR1 is SGHTA and CDR2 is FQGNSA.